This T cell receptor beta chain was found in a study of blood T cells in healthy people across ages. Study-wide context: Template switching retrieved approximately one barcoded beta molecule for each two T cells.

This clonotype turned up a few times. Primers used in a second PCR of about 7 to 11 cycles were a sample-barcoded 5' primer and a J-beta primer mix. Via MiXCR, TCRdb re-called the 5' RACE reads, giving one row per CDR3 protein. The data contain about 780,000 distinct CDR3 sequences, 25% to 30% of them singletons. Germline CDR1 reads SGHNT; CDR2 reads YYREEE (reference sequence). V was shortened by 4 bases and J by 4 bases, with 10 bases between the two germline ends. The CDR3 consists of 13 residues. These data were also reused for a study on T cells of mothers and their children.

The clonotype originates from a boy aged 10-17 years in good health. Material: blood. This rearrangement joins TRBV5-4 to TRBJ2-3; the D call may be TRBD1 or TRBD2 (5 bases each). CDR3 nucleotide sequence: TGTGCCAGCAGCGCCCCGGGACCAGATACGCAGTATTTT. The encoded protein is CASSAPGPDTQYF.